A single sample gave rise to the 4 T cell receptor beta chains below, sequenced in a study of control samples from healthy donors and cancer patients. Clones were read by immunoSEQ multiplex PCR, and TCRdb kept only the in-frame ones, dropping some. The sample carries tens of thousands of clones, more than 85% recorded once. The sequenced sample was PBMCs. These receptors came from a woman aged 45-65 years with head and neck cancer.

The V call is TRBV28, the J call TRBJ2-3; 9 bases line up with TRBD2. Germline CDR1 is MDHEN and CDR2 is SYDVKM. This CDR3 region has 16 residues. V shed 5 bases and J 3 bases; nucleotides not matched to a gene: 9. CDR3 loop: CASSLGVRGGTDTQYF. CDR3 DNA: TGTGCCAGCAGTCTAGGGGTGCGGGGGGGTACAGATACGCAGTATTTT.

The chain carries TRBV3-1 (or the pseudogene TRBV3-2) and TRBJ2-3; no clear D gene. The germline gives CDR1 LGHDT, CDR2 YNNKEL (reference sequence). This CDR3 comprises 13 residues. The V gene lost 1 base and the J gene lost 4 bases, with 6 bases spanning the gap. Written as DNA, the CDR3 is TGTGCCAGCAGCCAAGTACTGTCAGATACGCAGTATTTT. Translation: CASSQVLSDTQYF.

The chain employs TRBV2 and TRBJ2-7, with D unresolved. Trimming cost V 0 bases and J 1 base, with 16 bases left between them. CDR1 and CDR2 from the germline V gene are SNHLY and FYNNEI. This CDR3 spans 17 amino acids. CDR3 protein: CASSEAPQAGSSYEQYF. In DNA form, the CDR3 reads TGTGCCAGCAGTGAAGCCCCTCAAGCAGGTTCGTCCTACGAGCAGTACTTC. Using reference TRBV2 and TRBJ2-7 for the parts outside the CDR3, the full variable domain is EPEVTQTPSHQVTQMGQEVILRCVPISNHLYFYWYRQILGQKVEFLVSFYNNEISEKSEIFDDQFSVERPDGSNFTLKIRSTKLEDSAMYFCASSEAPQAGSSYEQYFGPGTRLTVT.

In this sample, this clone turned up once. The J gene is TRBJ1-1, the V gene TRBV2; D ambiguous. Trimming took off 4 bases at V and 5 bases at J, with 11 bases between the two ends. Germline values: CDR1 SNHLY, CDR2 FYNNEI. This CDR3 spans 13 amino acids. Written as DNA, the CDR3 is TGTGCCAGCAGTGTTACAGTGGGTACTGAAGCTTTCTTT. Protein: CASSVTVGTEAFF.